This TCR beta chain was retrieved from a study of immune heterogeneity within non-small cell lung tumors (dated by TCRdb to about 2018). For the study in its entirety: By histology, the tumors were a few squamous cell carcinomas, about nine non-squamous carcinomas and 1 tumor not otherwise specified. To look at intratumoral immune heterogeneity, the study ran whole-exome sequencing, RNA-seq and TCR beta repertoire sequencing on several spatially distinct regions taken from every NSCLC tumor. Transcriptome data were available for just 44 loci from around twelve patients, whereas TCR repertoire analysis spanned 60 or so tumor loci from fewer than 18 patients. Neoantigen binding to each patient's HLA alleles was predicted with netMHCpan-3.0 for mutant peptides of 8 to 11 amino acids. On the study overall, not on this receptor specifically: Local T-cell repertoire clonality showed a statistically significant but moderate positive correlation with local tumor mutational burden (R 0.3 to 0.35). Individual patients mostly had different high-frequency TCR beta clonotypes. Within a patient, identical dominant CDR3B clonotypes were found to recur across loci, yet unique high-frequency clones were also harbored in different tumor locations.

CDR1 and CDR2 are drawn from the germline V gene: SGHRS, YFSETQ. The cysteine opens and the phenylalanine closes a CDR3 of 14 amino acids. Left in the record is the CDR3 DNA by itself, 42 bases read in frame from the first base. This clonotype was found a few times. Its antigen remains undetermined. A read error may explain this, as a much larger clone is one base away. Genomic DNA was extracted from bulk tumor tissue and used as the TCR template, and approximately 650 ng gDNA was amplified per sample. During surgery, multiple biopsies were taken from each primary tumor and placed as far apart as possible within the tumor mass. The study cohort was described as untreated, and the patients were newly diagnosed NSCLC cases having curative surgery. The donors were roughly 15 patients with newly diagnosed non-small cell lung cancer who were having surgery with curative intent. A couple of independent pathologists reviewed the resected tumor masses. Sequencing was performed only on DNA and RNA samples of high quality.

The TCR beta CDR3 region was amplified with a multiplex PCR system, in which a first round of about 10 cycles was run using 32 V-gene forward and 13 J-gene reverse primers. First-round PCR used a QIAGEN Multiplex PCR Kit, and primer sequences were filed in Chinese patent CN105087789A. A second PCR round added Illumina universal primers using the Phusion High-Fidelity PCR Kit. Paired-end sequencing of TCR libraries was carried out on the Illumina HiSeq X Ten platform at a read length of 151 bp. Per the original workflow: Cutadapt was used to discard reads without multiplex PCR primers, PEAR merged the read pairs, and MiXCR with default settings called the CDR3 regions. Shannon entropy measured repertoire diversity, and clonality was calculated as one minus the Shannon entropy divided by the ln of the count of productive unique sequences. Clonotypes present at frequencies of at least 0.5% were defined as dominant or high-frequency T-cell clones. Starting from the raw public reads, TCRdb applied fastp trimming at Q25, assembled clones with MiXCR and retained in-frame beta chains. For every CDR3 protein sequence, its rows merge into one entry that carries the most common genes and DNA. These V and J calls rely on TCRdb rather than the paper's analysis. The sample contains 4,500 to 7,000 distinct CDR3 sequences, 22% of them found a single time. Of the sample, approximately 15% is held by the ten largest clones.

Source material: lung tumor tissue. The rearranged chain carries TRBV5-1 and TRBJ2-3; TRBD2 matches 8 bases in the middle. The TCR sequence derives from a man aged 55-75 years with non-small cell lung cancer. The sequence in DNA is TGCGCCAGCAGCCCCAGACTAGCGAGCGATACGAAGTATTTT. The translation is CASSPRLASDTKYF.